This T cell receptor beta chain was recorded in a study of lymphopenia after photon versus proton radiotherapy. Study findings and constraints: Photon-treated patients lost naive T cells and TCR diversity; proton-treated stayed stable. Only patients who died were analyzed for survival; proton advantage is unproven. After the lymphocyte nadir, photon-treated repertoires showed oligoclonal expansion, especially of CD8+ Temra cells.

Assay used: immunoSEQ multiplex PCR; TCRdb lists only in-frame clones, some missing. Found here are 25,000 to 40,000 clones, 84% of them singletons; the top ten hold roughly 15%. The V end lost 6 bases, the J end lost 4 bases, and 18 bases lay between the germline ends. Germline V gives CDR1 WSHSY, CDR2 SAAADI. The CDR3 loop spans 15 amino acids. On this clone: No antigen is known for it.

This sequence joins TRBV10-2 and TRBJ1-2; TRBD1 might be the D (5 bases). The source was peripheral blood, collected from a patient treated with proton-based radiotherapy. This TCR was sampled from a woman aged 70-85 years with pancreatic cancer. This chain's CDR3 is CASRGQGIRFYGYTF. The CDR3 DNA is TGCGCCAGCAGGGGGCAGGGAATAAGGTTCTATGGCTACACCTTC.